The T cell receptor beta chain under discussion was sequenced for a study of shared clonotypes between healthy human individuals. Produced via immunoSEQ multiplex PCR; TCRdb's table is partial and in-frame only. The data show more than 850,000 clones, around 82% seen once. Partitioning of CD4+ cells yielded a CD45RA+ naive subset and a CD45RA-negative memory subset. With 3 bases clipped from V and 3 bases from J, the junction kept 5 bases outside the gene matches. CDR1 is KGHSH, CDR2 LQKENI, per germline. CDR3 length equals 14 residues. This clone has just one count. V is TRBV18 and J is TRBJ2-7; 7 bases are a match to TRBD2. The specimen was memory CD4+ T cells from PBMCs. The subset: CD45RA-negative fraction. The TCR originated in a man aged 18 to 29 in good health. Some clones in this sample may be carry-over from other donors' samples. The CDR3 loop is CASSPGRAGYEQYF. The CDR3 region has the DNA TGTGCCAGCTCACCGGGGAGGGCGGGCTACGAGCAGTACTTC.